Below, 29 T cell receptor beta chains from the same sample are listed, as sequenced in a study of shared clonotypes between healthy human individuals. Profiling relied on immunoSEQ multiplex PCR, and the TCRdb table lists in-frame clones only, not all of them. The sample shows over a million clones, approximately 68% of them seen only once. What was sequenced was memory CD4+ T cells sorted from blood. The subset here: CD45RA-negative fraction. Receptors originate from a man in his late teens or twenties in good health.

V is TRBV6-1 and J is TRBJ2-5; weak D call: TRBD2 (6 bases). V was trimmed by 6 bases and J by 3 bases, leaving 11 bases between them. Germline V gives CDR1 MNHNS, CDR2 SASEGT. CDR3 length: 13 residues. The DNA of the CDR3 is TGTGCCAGCAGCGGGGGATTTAAAGAGACCCAGTACTTC. This sequence encodes CASSGGFKETQYF.

The gene calls are TRBV5-6 and TRBJ2-7; D may be TRBD1 or TRBD2 (5 bases each). V was clipped by 0 bases and J by 7 bases, with 14 bases between them. CDR1 and CDR2 from the germline V gene are SGHDT and YYEEEE. This CDR3 spans 14 amino acids. The CDR3 bases are TGTGCCAGCAGCTTGGGACAGACTACGGGGGAGCAGTACTTC. This translates into CASSLGQTTGEQYF.

The V call is TRBV5-4, the J call TRBJ1-4; the D gene is possibly TRBD1 (6 bases). Trimming took off 0 bases at V and 5 bases at J, with 17 bases between the two ends. The CDR3 covers 17 residues. Germline V gene data show CDR1 as SGHNT and CDR2 as YYREEE (reference sequence). CDR3 DNA sequence: TGTGCCAGCAGCTTGGCCGCCATAGGAGGGGGAAATGAAAAACTGTTTTTT. Amino acids: CASSLAAIGGGNEKLFF.

The chain carries TRBV5-1 and TRBJ2-5, with 12 bases fitting TRBD1. The germline CDR1 and CDR2 sequences are SGHRS and YFSETQ. V was pared by 4 bases and J by 1 base, with 5 bases of the junction left unmatched. The CDR3 is made up of 16 amino acids. CDR3 region: CASSKGQGAPQETQYF. CDR3 DNA sequence: TGCGCCAGCAGCAAGGGACAGGGGGCGCCCCAAGAGACCCAGTACTTC.

The table lists this clone with a count of one. Here the CDR3 reads CASGLGAPGTGIYEQYF. The CDR3 DNA sequence: TGTGCTAGTGGTTTGGGTGCTCCGGGGACAGGGATTTACGAGCAGTACTTC. The chain couples TRBV12-5 to TRBJ2-7, with 9 bases fitting TRBD1. Germline V gene lookup returns CDR1 LGHNT and CDR2 FRNRAP. Trimming took 1 base from V and 4 from J; bases not matched to a gene: 11. The CDR3 spans 17 residues.

The chain carries TRBV6-1 and TRBJ2-7; tentative D call: TRBD2 (6 bases). This CDR3 is built from 14 residues. CDR1 and CDR2 from the germline V gene are MNHNS and SASEGT. V gave up 5 bases and J gave up 2 bases, with 13 bases separating them. CDR3 residues: CASSRLVEAYEQYF. In DNA, the CDR3 is TGTGCCAGCAGTCGACTAGTTGAGGCCTACGAGCAGTACTTC.

The rearrangement links TRBV5-4 to TRBJ2-7, with a tentative D call TRBD2 (7 bases). Germline CDR1 and CDR2: SGHNT and YYREEE (reference sequence). CDR3 length: 14 amino acids. V was trimmed by 4 bases and J by 6 bases, leaving 17 bases between them. In DNA, the CDR3 is TGTGCCAGCAGCCCCGAGGGGGGGTCTCGCGAGCAGTACTTC. Residues: CASSPEGGSREQYF.

V usage is TRBV7-9 and J usage is TRBJ1-2; 8 positions agree with TRBD1. The CDR3 length is 15 residues. The V gene end was trimmed by 1 base and the J gene end by 4 bases; junction bases not matched to a gene: 5. Germline V gene lookup returns CDR1 SEHNR and CDR2 FQNEAQ (reference sequence). In nucleotides, the CDR3 is TGTGCCAGCAGCTTAGAATGGACAGGGACCTATGGCTACACCTTC. The encoded protein is CASSLEWTGTYGYTF. Combining the CDR3 with reference TRBV7-9 and TRBJ1-2 gives the whole variable domain DTGVSQNPRHKITKRGQNVTFRCDPISEHNRLYWYRQTLGQGPEFLTYFQNEAQLEKSRLLSDRFSAERPKGSFSTLEIQRTEQGDSAMYLCASSLEWTGTYGYTFGSGTRLTVV.

The chain employs TRBV2 and TRBJ1-1; D unresolved. V was shortened by 8 bases and J by 0 bases, with 10 bases between the two germline ends. This CDR3 is 13 amino acids long. Germline V lookup: CDR1 SNHLY, CDR2 FYNNEI. CDR3 in DNA: TGTGCCAGCCGGACGGAGATGAACACTGAAGCTTTCTTT. Its translation: CASRTEMNTEAFF.

The gene calls are TRBV18 and TRBJ1-2; 8 bases agree with TRBD1. Trimming cost V 3 bases and J 4 bases; bases outside gene matches: 13. Germline V gene sequence: CDR1 KGHSH, CDR2 LQKENI. The CDR3 runs to 17 residues. In nucleotides, the CDR3 is TGTGCCAGCTCACCGATTCCCCCAGCAGGGGGCGGCTATGGCTACACCTTC. Its protein is CASSPIPPAGGGYGYTF.

This clone has a single count. The J gene is TRBJ2-5, the V gene TRBV5-1; D is perhaps TRBD1 or TRBD2 (5 bases each). The germline gives CDR1 SGHRS, CDR2 YFSETQ. The CDR3 has 14 residues. V lost 0 bases, J lost 2 bases, and 8 bases lay in between. The CDR3 region has the DNA TGCGCCAGCAGCTTGGGGGACGGTCAAGAGACCCAGTACTTC. Translation: CASSLGDGQETQYF.

In this sample, this clone turned up once. The V and J genes are TRBV5-6 and TRBJ1-1, with D uncertain. Between the trimmed V and J ends, which lost 0 bases and 4 bases, there was a span of 10 bases. There are 14 residues in the CDR3. Germline CDR1 reads SGHDT; CDR2 reads YYEEEE. CDR3 sequence: CASSLVSARTEAFF. The CDR3 bases are TGTGCCAGCAGCTTGGTATCGGCTCGCACTGAAGCTTTCTTT. The full variable domain, rest sourced from reference TRBV5-6 and TRBJ1-1, is DAGVTQSPTHLIKTRGQQVTLRCSPKSGHDTVSWYQQALGQGPQFIFQYYEEEERQRGNFPDRFSGHQFPNYSSELNVNALLLGDSALYLCASSLVSARTEAFFGQGTRLTVV.

The V and J genes are TRBV5-6 and TRBJ2-7, with D perhaps TRBD1 (6 bases). This CDR3 spans 14 amino acids. Trimming stripped 3 bases from V and 2 bases from J, with 12 bases between. Germline CDR1 and CDR2: SGHDT and YYEEEE. For the CDR3, the DNA is TGTGCCAGCAGCTGGTGGGACAATCCCTACGAGCAGTACTTC. It yields the protein CASSWWDNPYEQYF. Full variable domain (outside the CDR3, taken from reference TRBV5-6 and TRBJ2-7): DAGVTQSPTHLIKTRGQQVTLRCSPKSGHDTVSWYQQALGQGPQFIFQYYEEEERQRGNFPDRFSGHQFPNYSSELNVNALLLGDSALYLCASSWWDNPYEQYFGPGTRLTVT.

The chain carries TRBV5-1 and TRBJ2-1; 7 nucleotides align to TRBD2. V lost 6 bases, J lost 3 bases, and 12 bases stayed unmatched. The CDR3 totals 16 residues. Germline CDR1 reads SGHRS; CDR2 reads YFSETQ. In DNA form, the CDR3 reads TGCGCCAGCACCCCCCAGCCGGCGGGAGACTACAATGAGCAGTTCTTC. It codes for CASTPQPAGDYNEQFF.

This sequence joins TRBV11-2 and TRBJ2-6, with TRBD1 as a possible D gene (6 bases). V lost 7 bases, J lost 0 bases, and 13 bases lay in between. This CDR3 region has 16 residues. Germline CDR1 reads SGHAT; CDR2 reads FQNNGV. DNA of the CDR3: TGTGCCAGCACCCTGGACAGAATCTCTGGGGCCAACGTCCTGACTTTC. Amino acids: CASTLDRISGANVLTF.

This rearrangement joins TRBV2 to TRBJ1-1; no clear D gene. Germline V gives CDR1 SNHLY, CDR2 FYNNEI. The V gene lost 4 bases and the J gene lost 12 bases, with 15 bases spanning the gap. This CDR3 contains 12 residues. The CDR3 region is CASSVGPGLPFF. CDR3 in DNA: TGTGCCAGCAGTGTGGGTCCGGGTTTGCCTTTCTTT.

The genes are TRBV7-9 and TRBJ1-5, with 9 bases that match TRBD1. CDR1 is SEHNR and CDR2 is FQNEAQ in the germline V gene (reference sequence). Trimming removed 1 base from V and 4 bases from J; junction bases left unmatched: 2. This CDR3 contains 15 residues. CDR3 protein: CASSLEGTGNQPQHF. In DNA, the CDR3 is TGTGCCAGCAGCTTAGAAGGGACAGGGAATCAGCCCCAGCATTTT.

The chain uses TRBV4-1 and TRBJ2-4, with D possibly TRBD2 on 5 matching bases. The CDR3 is 16 amino acids. The V end lost 2 bases, the J end lost 0 bases, and 11 bases lay between the germline ends. The germline gives CDR1 MGHRA, CDR2 YSYEKL. This CDR3 reads CASSQLATIAKNIQYF. The CDR3 region has the DNA TGCGCCAGCAGCCAACTAGCTACGATAGCCAAAAACATTCAGTACTTC.

The chain couples TRBV9 to TRBJ2-5; no definite D call. CDR1 SGDLS and CDR2 YYNGEE come from the germline V gene. Trimming removed 4 bases at V and 1 base at J, with 8 bases between. The CDR3 covers 13 residues. The CDR3 DNA sequence: TGTGCCAGCAGCTCAGCAATCCAAGAGACCCAGTACTTC. As protein: CASSSAIQETQYF.

DNA of the CDR3: TGCAGTGCCACACAGACCTACGAGCAGTACTTC. Its protein is CSATQTYEQYF. The rearrangement uses TRBV20-1 and TRBJ2-7; D gene ambiguous. V was cut by 6 bases and J by 2 bases, with 8 bases left in between. This CDR3 is 11 amino acids long. Germline V gives CDR1 DFQATT, CDR2 SNEGSKA (reference sequence).

The chain links TRBV18 to TRBJ1-5; D not resolved. This CDR3 has 17 residues. V dropped 0 bases and J dropped 4 bases, with 16 bases sitting between them. CDR1 KGHSH and CDR2 LQKENI come from the germline V gene. In DNA, the CDR3 is TGTGCCAGCTCACCACCGGGTGGAGGGTACGGAAATCAGCCCCAGCATTTT. Amino acid sequence: CASSPPGGGYGNQPQHF.

This clone showed up just once. J is TRBJ1-1 and V is TRBV7-2, with a tentative D call TRBD1 (5 bases). The V end lost 1 base, the J end lost 6 bases, and 12 bases lay between the germline ends. This CDR3 is built from 14 residues. CDR1 and CDR2 from the germline V gene are SGHTA and FQGNSA. The CDR3 bases are TGTGCCAGCAGCTTAGGAGGGGTTAGGGCTGAAGCTTTCTTT. The encoded protein is CASSLGGVRAEAFF.

This clone was counted a single time. V gene TRBV18 combines with J gene TRBJ1-4, with 9 bases aligning to TRBD1. Per germline, CDR1 KGHSH and CDR2 LQKENI. This CDR3 contains 17 residues. Trimming took 1 base from V and 2 from J; bases not matched to a gene: 5. The CDR3 DNA is TGTGCCAGCTCACCACGGAACAGGGGGCGGACTAATGAAAAACTGTTTTTT. Encoded protein: CASSPRNRGRTNEKLFF.

A few counts support this clone. V is TRBV11-2 and J is TRBJ2-5, with 12 positions matching TRBD2. The CDR3 is 16 amino acids. CDR1 SGHAT and CDR2 FQNNGV come from the germline V gene. Germline trimming cut 5 bases from V and 4 bases from J; bases unmatched to any gene: 8. The CDR3 loop reads CASSQQPTSGGETQYF. The DNA for the CDR3 is TGTGCCAGCAGCCAACAACCGACTAGCGGGGGAGAGACCCAGTACTTC.

To note about this clone: The sample carries other DNA sequences with the same CDR3. The V gene is TRBV7-2, the J gene TRBJ2-5; TRBD2 agrees at 7 bases. The V segment lost 3 bases and the J segment 2 bases; nucleotides outside the gene matches: 6. CDR1 and CDR2 (germline): SGHTA, FQGNSA. CDR3 size: 15 residues. CDR3: CASSFGWRGQETQYF. The CDR3 region has the DNA TGTGCCAGCAGCTTCGGATGGCGGGGGCAAGAGACCCAGTACTTC. Filled out from reference TRBV7-2 and TRBJ2-5, the complete variable domain reads GAGVSQSPSNKVTEKGKDVELRCDPISGHTALYWYRQSLGQGLEFLIYFQGNSAPDKSGLPSDRFSAERTGGSVSTLTIQRTQQEDSAVYLCASSFGWRGQETQYFGPGTRLLVL.

The V and J genes are TRBV19 and TRBJ2-3; perhaps TRBD2 as D (5 bases). This CDR3 has 16 amino acids. Germline values: CDR1 LNHDA, CDR2 SQIVND (reference sequence). Trimming took 5 bases from V and 0 from J, leaving 15 bases between them. The CDR3 loop is CASSQRGGFSTDTQYF. The CDR3 DNA follows: TGTGCCAGTAGTCAACGAGGCGGGTTTAGCACAGATACGCAGTATTTT.

This sequence joins TRBV29-1 and TRBJ2-1, with D perhaps matching TRBD2 (6 bases). CDR1 is SQVTM and CDR2 is ANQGSEA in the germline V gene. CDR3 length: 11 amino acids. The V gene lost 2 bases and the J gene lost 12 bases, with 11 bases spanning the gap. The CDR3, as DNA: TGCAGCGTTGAACTAGCCGGGAGGCAGTTCTTC. Translating gives CSVELAGRQFF.

CDR3 DNA: TGTGCCATCAGTGAAGCGGGAGAACCCTACGAGCAGTACTTC. It specifies CAISEAGEPYEQYF. The chain links TRBV10-3 to TRBJ2-7, with 8 positions matching TRBD2. The V segment lost 3 bases and the J segment 2 bases; nucleotides outside the gene matches: 3. The CDR3 runs to 14 residues. The V gene's germline CDR1 is ENHRY and CDR2 SYGVKD.

In this sample, this clone turned up many times. CDR3 amino acids: CASSMVGPKIDTQYF. The CDR3 coding sequence is TGTGCCAGTAGTATGGTGGGGCCTAAAATCGATACGCAGTATTTT. This chain connects TRBV19 to TRBJ2-3; D perhaps matches TRBD1 (5 bases). The CDR3 contains 15 residues. V gave up 3 bases and J gave up 6 bases, with 16 bases separating them. Per germline, CDR1 LNHDA and CDR2 SQIVND (reference sequence).